These 28 T cell receptor beta chains originate from one sample sequenced in a study of shared clonotypes between healthy human individuals. As defined, naive CD8 cells were CD45RO-negative and positively selected for CCR7, with terminally differentiated effector memory CD45RA+ cells excluded. Profiled with immunoSEQ multiplex PCR; TCRdb holds only in-frame clones, not every one. This sample carries some 2,100,000 clones, roughly 91% of them seen once, and the ten largest clones take about 1.5%. Material for sequencing was naive CD8+ T cells from PBMCs. Receptors were obtained from a young man in good health. Some clones in this sample may be carry-over from other donors' samples.

The chain carries TRBV7-2 and TRBJ2-5; D gene unclear. This CDR3 is 16 amino acids long. The germline CDR1 and CDR2 sequences are SGHTA and FQGNSA. V lost 1 base and J 2 bases, leaving 14 bases between the germline ends. The CDR3 nucleotides are TGTGCCAGCAGCTTAGGGGCACGGGTTTATCAAGAGACCCAGTACTTC. It is translated as CASSLGARVYQETQYF.

DNA of the CDR3: TGTGCCAGTAACAAGCCGCAGGGGGTCGAGCAGTACTTC. It codes for CASNKPQGVEQYF. The chain couples TRBV28 to TRBJ2-7; 7 nucleotides agree with TRBD1. CDR1 is MDHEN and CDR2 is SYDVKM in the germline V gene. J gave up 6 bases and V 9 bases, and 11 bases lay outside the gene matches. This CDR3 has 13 amino acids.

The chain combines TRBV7-6 with TRBJ2-7; D perhaps matches TRBD2 (6 bases). CDR3 size: 13 residues. Trimming took off 5 bases at V and 4 bases at J, with 12 bases between the two ends. Germline lookup yields CDR1 SGHVS and CDR2 FNYEAQ. The DNA for the CDR3 is TGTGCCAGCAGCCCACCGGGAGCATACGAGCAGTACTTC. It encodes CASSPPGAYEQYF.

V usage is TRBV11-2 and J usage is TRBJ2-7; 9 bases map to TRBD2. This CDR3 has 16 residues. Germline loops: CDR1 SGHAT, CDR2 FQNNGV. The ends lost 3 bases at V and 4 bases at J; junction bases unmatched: 10. CDR3 residues: CASSLEGGRARYEQYF. Here the CDR3 DNA reads TGTGCCAGCAGCTTGGAAGGCGGGAGGGCCCGTTACGAGCAGTACTTC.

The chain couples TRBV7-9 to TRBJ2-5, with TRBD1 as a possible D gene (5 bases). The end of the DNA fits TRBJ2-7 better, so the J call may be wrong. The CDR3 sequence is 14 residues long. The germline V gene has CDR1 SEHNR and CDR2 FQNEAQ (reference sequence). The CDR3, as DNA: TGTGCCAGCAGCTTAGTCTGGCAGGGTGACGAGCAGTACTTC. Its protein product is CASSLVWQGDEQYF.

This clone was picked up one time. The J gene is TRBJ2-7, the V gene TRBV7-2, with 9 bases identical to TRBD2. The CDR3 is made up of 15 amino acids. V lost 5 bases to trimming and J lost 5 bases; unmatched junction nucleotides: 10. Per the germline V gene, CDR1 is SGHTA and CDR2 is FQGNSA. DNA for the CDR3: TGTGCCAGCAGCCCTGGTAGCGGGAGATCGAACGAGCAGTACTTC. It is translated as CASSPGSGRSNEQYF.

The rearrangement links TRBV5-6 to TRBJ2-7; TRBD2 aligns across 11 bases. V was clipped by 3 bases and J by 5 bases; unmatched bases: 10. The CDR3 has 16 residues. The germline V gene has CDR1 SGHDT and CDR2 YYEEEE. The CDR3 reads CASSYEFLAGGNEQYF. DNA of the CDR3: TGTGCCAGCAGCTATGAATTTTTAGCGGGAGGGAACGAGCAGTACTTC.

The chain links TRBV30 to TRBJ2-7, with D tentatively TRBD1 or TRBD2 (5 bases each). CDR1 and CDR2 from the germline V gene are GTSNPN and SVGIG (reference sequence). V shed 4 bases and J shed 4 bases, with 17 bases lying between them. The CDR3 has 14 residues. The CDR3 coding sequence is TGTGCCTGGAAACTTCCGGGACCCCAATACGAGCAGTACTTC. This sequence encodes CAWKLPGPQYEQYF.

The V call is TRBV6-1, the J call TRBJ2-7, with 9 bases that match TRBD1. Germline-derived CDR1 and CDR2 are MNHNS and SASEGT. The J segment lost 5 bases and the V segment lost 8 bases, leaving 10 bases of the junction unmatched. This CDR3 comprises 14 residues. The chain's CDR3 is CASGQGTGWDEQYF. DNA of the CDR3: TGTGCCAGCGGTCAGGGGACAGGGTGGGACGAGCAGTACTTC.

The chain combines TRBV14 with TRBJ2-7; D gene uncertain. Looked up from germline, CDR1 is SGHDN and CDR2 is FVKESK. Between the trimmed V and J ends, which lost 4 bases and 5 bases, there was a span of 12 bases. This CDR3 is 13 amino acids long. CDR3 in amino acids: CASSPIRGHEQYF. The CDR3 coding sequence is TGTGCCAGCAGCCCTATAAGAGGCCACGAGCAGTACTTC. Based on the CDR3 plus reference TRBV14 and TRBJ2-7, the full variable domain is EAGVTQFPSHSVIEKGQTVTLRCDPISGHDNLYWYRRVMGKEIKFLLHFVKESKQDESGMPNNRFLAERTGGTYSTLKVQPAELEDSGVYFCASSPIRGHEQYFGPGTRLTVT.

V is TRBV27 and J is TRBJ2-7; maybe TRBD1 (5 bases). CDR3 length: 14 residues. Per germline, CDR1 MNHEY and CDR2 SMNVEV (reference sequence). V was cut by 4 bases and J by 6 bases, with 16 bases left in between. The CDR3 region is CASSSARRGSEQYF. CDR3 coding DNA: TGTGCCAGCAGTTCAGCCCGAAGGGGATCCGAGCAGTACTTC.

The chain uses TRBV10-2 and TRBJ1-5, with 7 bases identical to TRBD1. The germline V gene has CDR1 WSHSY and CDR2 SAAADI. The ends lost 6 bases at V and 5 bases at J; junction bases unmatched: 7. The CDR3 runs 14 residues. CDR3 sequence reads: CASSDRGQDQPQHF. The CDR3 region has the DNA TGCGCCAGCAGCGATAGGGGGCAAGATCAGCCCCAGCATTTT.

J is TRBJ1-1 and V is TRBV7-2; D is unresolved. The V and J ends lost 1 base and 2 bases respectively, with 8 bases between them. CDR3 length equals 14 residues. The germline CDR1 and CDR2 sequences are SGHTA and FQGNSA. The CDR3 nucleotides are TGTGCCAGCAGCTTAGTTGGTGTAAACACTGAAGCTTTCTTT. It encodes CASSLVGVNTEAFF.

This clone occurred once. The rearrangement links TRBV6-6 to TRBJ2-1; TRBD1 aligns across 9 bases. Germline CDR1 and CDR2: MNHNY and SVGAGI (reference sequence). Trimming cost V 2 bases and J 3 bases; bases outside gene matches: 2. The CDR3 consists of 15 residues. The CDR3 sequence: CASSYETGGYNEQFF. In nucleotides, the CDR3 is TGTGCCAGCAGTTACGAGACAGGGGGCTACAATGAGCAGTTCTTC.

The chain employs TRBV7-9 and TRBJ1-1; D is uncertain. The CDR3 runs 16 residues. Germline lookup yields CDR1 SEHNR and CDR2 FQNEAQ (reference sequence). Trimming shortened V by 5 bases and J by 0 bases, and 16 bases separated the two germline ends. The CDR3 nucleotides read TGTGCCAGCAGCCCCACCAGCCGAGCTTTGAACACTGAAGCTTTCTTT. Its translation is CASSPTSRALNTEAFF.

Notes on this clone: This CDR3 is also generated by other DNA sequences in the sample. This sequence joins TRBV7-9 and TRBJ2-7; D gene ambiguous. The V end lost 2 bases, the J end lost 2 bases, and 4 bases lay between the germline ends. From germline, CDR1 is SEHNR and CDR2 FQNEAQ (reference sequence). This CDR3 region has 12 residues. The CDR3 is CASSLSTYEQYF. The CDR3 DNA follows: TGTGCCAGCAGCTTAAGTACCTACGAGCAGTACTTC.

CDR3 residues: CASNTGGGTQYF. In nucleotides, the CDR3 is TGTGCCAGCAACACCGGCGGGGGTACGCAGTATTTT. The V gene is TRBV5-4, the J gene TRBJ2-3; 7 nucleotides align to TRBD2. The germline gives CDR1 SGHNT, CDR2 YYREEE (reference sequence). The ends lost 6 bases at V and 8 bases at J; junction bases unmatched: 6. CDR3 size: 12 residues.

The rearrangement links TRBV25-1 to TRBJ1-1; D is undetermined. V lost 5 bases to trimming and J lost 4 bases, with 11 bases between them. This CDR3 has 13 amino acids. In germline, CDR1 is MGHDK, CDR2 SYGVNS. CDR3 loop: CASSKLRSTEAFF. The CDR3 DNA follows: TGTGCCAGCAGTAAACTCCGGTCCACTGAAGCTTTCTTT. Full variable domain (outside the CDR3, taken from reference TRBV25-1 and TRBJ1-1): EADIYQTPRYLVIGTGKKITLECSQTMGHDKMYWYQQDPGMELHLIHYSYGVNSTEKGDLSSESTVSRIRTEHFPLTLESARPSHTSQYLCASSKLRSTEAFFGQGTRLTVV.

The rearrangement links TRBV27 to TRBJ2-3; a weak D match, TRBD2 (6 bases). The CDR3 covers 18 residues. Germline loops: CDR1 MNHEY, CDR2 SMNVEV (reference sequence). The V gene lost 4 bases and the J gene lost 6 bases, with 26 bases spanning the gap. DNA for the CDR3: TGTGCCAGCAGTTCCTACCACGGGCCAACAGGAGGGTTGGATACGCAGTATTTT. It codes for CASSSYHGPTGGLDTQYF.

This chain joins TRBV27 and TRBJ2-7; 7 bases agree with TRBD2. Unmatched junction bases numbered 8, after V lost 3 bases and J lost 3 bases. Per germline, CDR1 MNHEY and CDR2 SMNVEV (reference sequence). This CDR3 has 15 residues. The CDR3 DNA is TGTGCCAGCAGTTTGGGAGCGGGAATCTACTACGAGCAGTACTTC. This translates into CASSLGAGIYYEQYF.

Remarks on this clone: The same CDR3 can be traced to other DNA sequences in this sample. This sequence joins TRBV27 and TRBJ2-1; possibly TRBD1 or TRBD2 for D (5 bases each). This CDR3 is 14 amino acids long. The V gene lost 0 bases and the J gene lost 7 bases, with 10 bases spanning the gap. Germline V CDR1 and CDR2: MNHEY, SMNVEV (reference sequence). CDR3 in amino acids: CASSLSRGLNEQFF. The DNA of the CDR3 is TGTGCCAGCAGTTTATCGAGGGGTCTGAATGAGCAGTTCTTC.

The chain links TRBV14 to TRBJ2-7; a possible D gene is TRBD2 (6 bases). Germline CDR1 SGHDN, CDR2 FVKESK. V was cut by 0 bases and J by 4 bases, with 19 bases left in between. The CDR3 spans 17 residues. CDR3 sequence: CASSQDETGGASYEQYF. DNA for the CDR3: TGTGCCAGCAGCCAAGATGAAACAGGCGGGGCTTCGTACGAGCAGTACTTC.

J is TRBJ2-2 and V is TRBV4-1, with D possibly called TRBD1 or TRBD2 (6 bases each). This CDR3 comprises 17 residues. Per germline, CDR1 MGHRA and CDR2 YSYEKL. V was shortened by 0 bases and J by 2 bases, with 13 bases between the two germline ends. The DNA of the CDR3 is TGCGCCAGCAGCCAAGAGGGGGCGGGACATAACACCGGGGAGCTGTTTTTT. This sequence encodes CASSQEGAGHNTGELFF.

This rearrangement joins TRBV10-3 to TRBJ1-2; the match to TRBD1 covers 7 bases. Germline values: CDR1 ENHRY, CDR2 SYGVKD. V gave up 4 bases and J gave up 4 bases; unmatched junction bases: 9. This CDR3 comprises 15 residues. DNA for the CDR3: TGTGCCATCAGTGGAGACAGGGTCTTTGGCTATGGCTACACCTTC. It translates to CAISGDRVFGYGYTF.

This chain joins TRBV10-3 and TRBJ2-1; 9 bases agree with TRBD1. The CDR3 is made up of 16 amino acids. V lost 6 bases and J lost 3; bases outside the gene matches: 9. The germline CDR1 and CDR2 sequences are ENHRY and SYGVKD. The CDR3 nucleotides read TGTGCCATCAGCCCCGGACAGGGGTATCGCTACAATGAGCAGTTCTTC. This translates into CAISPGQGYRYNEQFF.

J is TRBJ1-2 and V is TRBV29-1, with a weak D call TRBD1 (6 bases). CDR1 is SQVTM, CDR2 ANQGSEA, per germline. The ends were cut back, 8 bases at V and 7 bases at J, with 26 bases in the middle. The CDR3 totals 15 residues. This CDR3 reads CSPKTHLGGGCGYTF. The CDR3 bases are TGCAGCCCGAAAACACACCTAGGGGGGGGCTGTGGCTACACCTTC.

The chain combines TRBV15 with TRBJ1-2; 8 bases fit TRBD1. The junction had 6 bases not matched to a gene; V was cut back by 3 bases and J by 3 bases. Germline assignment: CDR1 LNHNV and CDR2 YYDKDF (reference sequence). This CDR3 is built from 15 residues. CDR3 DNA: TGTGCCACCAGCAGCCAGGGGGCGTGGGACTATGGCTACACCTTC. Translated: CATSSQGAWDYGYTF.

The V gene is TRBV4-1, the J gene TRBJ2-1, with 10 bases lining up with TRBD2. Germline trimming cut 1 base from V and 4 bases from J; bases unmatched to any gene: 7. The CDR3 extends over 17 amino acids. Germline CDR1 MGHRA, CDR2 YSYEKL. CDR3 amino acids: CASSQARTSGGYNEQFF. The CDR3 DNA is TGCGCCAGCAGCCAAGCCCGGACTAGCGGAGGATACAATGAGCAGTTCTTC.